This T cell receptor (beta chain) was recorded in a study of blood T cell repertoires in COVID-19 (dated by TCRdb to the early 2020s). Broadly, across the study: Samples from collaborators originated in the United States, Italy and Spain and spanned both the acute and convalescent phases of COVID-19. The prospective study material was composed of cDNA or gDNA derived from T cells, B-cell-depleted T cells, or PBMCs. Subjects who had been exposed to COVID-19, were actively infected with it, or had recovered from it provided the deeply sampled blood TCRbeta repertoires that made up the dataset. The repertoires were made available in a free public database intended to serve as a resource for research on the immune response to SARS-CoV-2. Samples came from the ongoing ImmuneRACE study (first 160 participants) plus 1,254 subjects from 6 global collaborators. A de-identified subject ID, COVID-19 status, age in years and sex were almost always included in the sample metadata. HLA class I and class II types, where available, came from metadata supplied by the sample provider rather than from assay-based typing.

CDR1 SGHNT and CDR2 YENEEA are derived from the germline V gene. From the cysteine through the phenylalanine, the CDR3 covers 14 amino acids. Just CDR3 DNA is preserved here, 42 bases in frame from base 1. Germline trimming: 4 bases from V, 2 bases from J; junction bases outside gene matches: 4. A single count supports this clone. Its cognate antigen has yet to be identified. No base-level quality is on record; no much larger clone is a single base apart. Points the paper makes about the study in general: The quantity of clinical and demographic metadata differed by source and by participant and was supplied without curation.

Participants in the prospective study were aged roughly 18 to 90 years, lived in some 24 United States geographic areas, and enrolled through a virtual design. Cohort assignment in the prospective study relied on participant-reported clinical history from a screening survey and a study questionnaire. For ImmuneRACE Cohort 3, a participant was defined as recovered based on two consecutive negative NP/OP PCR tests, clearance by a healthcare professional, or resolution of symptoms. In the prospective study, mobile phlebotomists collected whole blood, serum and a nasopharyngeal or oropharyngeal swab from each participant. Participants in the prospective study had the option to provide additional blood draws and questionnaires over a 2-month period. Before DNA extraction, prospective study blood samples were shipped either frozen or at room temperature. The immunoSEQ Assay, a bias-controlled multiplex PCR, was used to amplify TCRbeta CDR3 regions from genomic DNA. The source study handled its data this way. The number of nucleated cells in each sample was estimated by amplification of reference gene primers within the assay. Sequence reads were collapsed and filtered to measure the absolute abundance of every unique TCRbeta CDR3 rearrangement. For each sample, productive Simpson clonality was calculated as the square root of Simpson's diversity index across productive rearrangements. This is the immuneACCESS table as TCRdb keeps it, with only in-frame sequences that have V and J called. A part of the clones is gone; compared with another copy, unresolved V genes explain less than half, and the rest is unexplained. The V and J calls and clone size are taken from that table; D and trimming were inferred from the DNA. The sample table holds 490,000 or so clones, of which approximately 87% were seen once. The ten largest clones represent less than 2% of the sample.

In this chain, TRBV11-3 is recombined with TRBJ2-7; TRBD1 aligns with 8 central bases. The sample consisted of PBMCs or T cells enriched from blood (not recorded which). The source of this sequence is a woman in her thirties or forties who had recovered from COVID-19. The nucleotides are TGTGCCAGCAGCTCGGACAGGGAGCCCTACGAGCAGTACTTC. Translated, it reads CASSSDREPYEQYF.